A selection of T cell receptor beta chains follows, all from one sample in a study of T cells in Graves' hyperthyroidism and ophthalmopathy. In TCRdb, the multiplex PCR reads were re-called with MiXCR into one record per CDR3 protein. The sample lists about 480,000 distinct CDR3 sequences, about 20% seen once, with roughly 49% in the top ten. Sample: blood. Every receptor here comes from an older woman with Graves' ophthalmopathy. Both conserved end residues are part of each CDR3. D genes are given only for firm matches. Clone size is given for some rows only: seen once, a few or many times, or a class if the clone is expanded.

v_call: TRBV20-1
clone_size: .
d_call: TRBD1
j_call: TRBJ1-2
cdr3_length: 14
cdr3_nt: TGCAGTGCTATCGGACAGGGCGAGGGCTATGGCTACACCTTC
cdr3_aa: CSAIGQGEGYGYTF

v_call: TRBV6-1
clone_size: .
d_call: .
j_call: TRBJ2-5
cdr3_length: 11
cdr3_nt: TGTGCCGCCCTTAGGGGGGAGACCCAGTACTTC
cdr3_aa: CAALRGETQYF

v_call: TRBV20-1
clone_size: few
d_call: .
j_call: TRBJ2-3
cdr3_length: 14
cdr3_nt: TGCAGTGCTAGTGTACAGGCCCGTCCAGATACGCAGTATTTT
cdr3_aa: CSASVQARPDTQYF

v_call: TRBV6-1
clone_size: .
d_call: .
j_call: TRBJ2-1
cdr3_length: 15
cdr3_nt: TGTGCCAGCAGTCACCAGGGGCCAACCTACAATGAGCAGTTCTTC
cdr3_aa: CASSHQGPTYNEQFF

v_call: TRBV11-2
clone_size: many
d_call: .
j_call: TRBJ2-4
cdr3_length: 13
cdr3_nt: TGTGCCAGCAGCCCCCCGGGGGCTAGCATTCAGTACTTC
cdr3_aa: CASSPPGASIQYF

v_call: TRBV13
clone_size: .
d_call: .
j_call: TRBJ2-1
cdr3_length: 13
cdr3_nt: TGTGCCAGCAGCTTTGCAGCGTTGGATGAGCAGTTCTTC
cdr3_aa: CASSFAALDEQFF

v_call: TRBV30
clone_size: .
d_call: .
j_call: TRBJ1-4
cdr3_length: 15
cdr3_nt: TGTGCCTGGAGCCCCATTGGACTGTTTAATGAAAAACTGTTTTTT
cdr3_aa: CAWSPIGLFNEKLFF

v_call: TRBV20-1
clone_size: few
d_call: TRBD1
j_call: TRBJ2-4
cdr3_length: 15
cdr3_nt: TGCAGTGCCCCGTGGACAGGTCCAGGCGAAAACATTCAGTACTTC
cdr3_aa: CSAPWTGPGENIQYF

v_call: TRBV20-1
clone_size: .
d_call: TRBD2
j_call: TRBJ2-1
cdr3_length: 19
cdr3_nt: TGCAGTGCTAGAGCCCCGTGGGTTAGCGGGCTGAGCTCCTACAATGAGCAGTTCTTC
cdr3_aa: CSARAPWVSGLSSYNEQFF

v_call: TRBV28
clone_size: few
d_call: .
j_call: TRBJ1-6
cdr3_length: 14
cdr3_nt: TGTGCCAGCACCTTACCCGACAGTGTTTCACCCCTCCACTTT
cdr3_aa: CASTLPDSVSPLHF

v_call: TRBV9
clone_size: few
d_call: .
j_call: TRBJ2-7
cdr3_length: 15
cdr3_nt: TGTGCCAGCAGCCCCGACGCACAGTTCTACTACGAGCAGTACTTC
cdr3_aa: CASSPDAQFYYEQYF

v_call: TRBV27
clone_size: few
d_call: .
j_call: TRBJ2-2
cdr3_length: 12
cdr3_nt: TGTGCCAGCAGTTTATCGTTCGGGGAGCTGTTTTTT
cdr3_aa: CASSLSFGELFF

v_call: TRBV5-1
clone_size: .
d_call: .
j_call: TRBJ2-1
cdr3_length: 13
cdr3_nt: TGCGCCAGCAGGGACTCCGCAGGGAATGAGCAGTTCTTC
cdr3_aa: CASRDSAGNEQFF

v_call: TRBV18
clone_size: .
d_call: TRBD1
j_call: TRBJ2-5
cdr3_length: 12
cdr3_nt: TGTGCCAGCTCAACAGGGACAGAGGCCCAGTACTTC
cdr3_aa: CASSTGTEAQYF

v_call: TRBV2
clone_size: few
d_call: .
j_call: TRBJ2-2
cdr3_length: 15
cdr3_nt: TGTGCCAGCAGCGAACAGGGTTTGGACACCGGGGAGCTGTTTTTT
cdr3_aa: CASSEQGLDTGELFF

v_call: TRBV5-1
clone_size: .
d_call: TRBD2
j_call: TRBJ2-3
cdr3_length: 16
cdr3_nt: TGCGCCAGCAGCTTGGTAGCGGGGGGTAGGGCAGATACGCAGTATTTT
cdr3_aa: CASSLVAGGRADTQYF

v_call: TRBV28
clone_size: many
d_call: TRBD2
j_call: TRBJ2-2
cdr3_length: 17
cdr3_nt: TGTGCCAGCGGCCCGTACCGGACTAGCGGAGGTGTCGGGGAGCTGTTTTTT
cdr3_aa: CASGPYRTSGGVGELFF

v_call: TRBV7-9
clone_size: .
d_call: TRBD2
j_call: TRBJ2-5
cdr3_length: 15
cdr3_nt: TGTGCCAGCAGCTTAGGACTAGCGGGTGAAGAGACCCAGTACTTC
cdr3_aa: CASSLGLAGEETQYF

v_call: TRBV7-6
clone_size: .
d_call: .
j_call: TRBJ2-1
cdr3_length: 15
cdr3_nt: TGTGCCAGCAGCTTATGGAGCGAGGGGGGCAATGAGCAGTTCTTC
cdr3_aa: CASSLWSEGGNEQFF

v_call: TRBV12-3/TRBV12-4
clone_size: few
d_call: .
j_call: TRBJ2-1
cdr3_length: 14
cdr3_nt: TGTGCCAGCAGGCGGTCCCGCTCCTACAATGAGCAGTTCTTC
cdr3_aa: CASRRSRSYNEQFF

v_call: TRBV12-3/TRBV12-4
clone_size: .
d_call: TRBD1
j_call: TRBJ2-7
cdr3_length: 15
cdr3_nt: TGTGCCAGCAGATGGACAGGGGGCCATTCCTACGAGCAGTACTTC
cdr3_aa: CASRWTGGHSYEQYF

v_call: TRBV29-1
clone_size: few
d_call: .
j_call: TRBJ2-5
cdr3_length: 15
cdr3_nt: TGCAGCGTTGTCCGGGACAATCGCGTTCAAGAGACCCAGTACTTC
cdr3_aa: CSVVRDNRVQETQYF

v_call: TRBV19
clone_size: .
d_call: TRBD1
j_call: TRBJ1-2
cdr3_length: 15
cdr3_nt: TGTGCCAGTAGTGGGACAGGACCTCTGCTCTATGGCTACACCTTC
cdr3_aa: CASSGTGPLLYGYTF

v_call: TRBV10-3
clone_size: few
d_call: .
j_call: TRBJ1-1
cdr3_length: 15
cdr3_nt: TGTGCCATCAGCCCGGACAGCGCCATGAACACTGAAGCTTTCTTT
cdr3_aa: CAISPDSAMNTEAFF

v_call: TRBV10-3
clone_size: .
d_call: .
j_call: TRBJ2-2
cdr3_length: 15
cdr3_nt: TGTGCCATCACGGAGGCGGGGGCCCACACCGGGGAGCTGTTTTTT
cdr3_aa: CAITEAGAHTGELFF

v_call: TRBV6-5
clone_size: .
d_call: TRBD2
j_call: TRBJ2-7
cdr3_length: 15
cdr3_nt: TGTGCCAGCAGTTCCCAGACTAGCGACTCCTACGAGCAGTACTTC
cdr3_aa: CASSSQTSDSYEQYF

v_call: TRBV18
clone_size: .
d_call: .
j_call: TRBJ1-1
cdr3_length: 13
cdr3_nt: TGTGCCAGCTCACCACAGCCGAACACTGAAGCTTTCTTT
cdr3_aa: CASSPQPNTEAFF

v_call: TRBV7-9
clone_size: .
d_call: TRBD1
j_call: TRBJ1-1
cdr3_length: 19
cdr3_nt: TGTGCCAGCAGCTTAGCCACATGGGGGACAGGAAGCATGAACACTGAAGCTTTCTTT
cdr3_aa: CASSLATWGTGSMNTEAFF

v_call: TRBV3-1
clone_size: few
d_call: .
j_call: TRBJ2-2
cdr3_length: 17
cdr3_nt: TGTGCCAGCAGCCAATCGTACAGGGTCGATGGCACCGGGGAGCTGTTTTTT
cdr3_aa: CASSQSYRVDGTGELFF

v_call: TRBV12-3/TRBV12-4
clone_size: many
d_call: .
j_call: TRBJ1-1
cdr3_length: 13
cdr3_nt: TGTGCCAGCAGTAGGATCGGTGGCACTGAAGCTTTCTTT
cdr3_aa: CASSRIGGTEAFF

v_call: TRBV3-1
clone_size: .
d_call: .
j_call: TRBJ2-5
cdr3_length: 15
cdr3_nt: TGTGCCAGCAGCCAAGATCTGAACAGCCAAGAGACCCAGTACTTC
cdr3_aa: CASSQDLNSQETQYF

v_call: TRBV30
clone_size: many
d_call: .
j_call: TRBJ2-7
cdr3_length: 12
cdr3_nt: TGTGCCTGGAGTGGAACTTCCTACGAGCAGTACTTC
cdr3_aa: CAWSGTSYEQYF

v_call: TRBV12-3/TRBV12-4
clone_size: many
d_call: TRBD2
j_call: TRBJ2-3
cdr3_length: 14
cdr3_nt: TGTGCCAGCAGTCGTAGCGGGGGCACAGATACGCAGTATTTT
cdr3_aa: CASSRSGGTDTQYF

v_call: TRBV20-1
clone_size: .
d_call: .
j_call: TRBJ1-6
cdr3_length: 14
cdr3_nt: TGCAGTGCTAGAGTAGGGGGGGGCAATTCACCCCTCCACTTT
cdr3_aa: CSARVGGGNSPLHF

v_call: TRBV18
clone_size: .
d_call: .
j_call: TRBJ2-7
cdr3_length: 14
cdr3_nt: TGTGCCAGCTCACCTAGGGCGGACTCCTACGAGCAGTACTTC
cdr3_aa: CASSPRADSYEQYF

v_call: TRBV7-6
clone_size: .
d_call: .
j_call: TRBJ2-7
cdr3_length: 13
cdr3_nt: TGTGCCAGCAGCTTAGTTGCGAGGGACGCGCAGTACTTC
cdr3_aa: CASSLVARDAQYF

v_call: TRBV6-1
clone_size: many
d_call: .
j_call: TRBJ1-1
cdr3_length: 16
cdr3_nt: TGTGCCAGCAGACAGCAGGGGCCACAAATGAACACTGAAGCTTTCTTT
cdr3_aa: CASRQQGPQMNTEAFF

v_call: TRBV20-1
clone_size: .
d_call: .
j_call: TRBJ2-3
cdr3_length: 13
cdr3_nt: TGCAGTGCTAGAGGTCGTGGAAGGGGGACGCAGTATTTT
cdr3_aa: CSARGRGRGTQYF

v_call: TRBV19
clone_size: .
d_call: .
j_call: TRBJ1-2
cdr3_length: 14
cdr3_nt: TGTGCCAGTAGTGCCGACAGGTCAGAAATAGGCTACACCTTC
cdr3_aa: CASSADRSEIGYTF